The source of this T cell receptor (beta chain) is a study of identical twins. This clonotype was counted only a few times. From germline, CDR1 is LGHDT and CDR2 YNNKEL (reference sequence). The CDR3 extends over 14 amino acids. V was trimmed by 3 bases and J by 5 bases, leaving 13 bases between them. In TCRdb, the 5' RACE reads were re-called with MiXCR into one record per CDR3 protein. The sample includes 200,000 to 250,000 distinct CDR3 sequences, around 8% of them seen just once. This sample was also put to use in a study of yellow fever vaccine responses in identical twins.

The gene calls are TRBV3-1 and TRBJ1-2, with TRBD1 as a possible D gene (5 bases). The origin of this receptor is a young woman in good health. The sample consisted of memory (CD45RO+) T cells sorted from blood. CDR3 in DNA: TGTGCCAGCAGCCACTCCGGGACGAAGTATGGCTACACCTTC. It is translated as CASSHSGTKYGYTF.